The clone carrying this T cell receptor (beta chain) was recorded a few times. The sample originates from a study of T cell changes during pregnancy in multiple sclerosis. Repertoires were generated with immunoSEQ multiplex PCR, while TCRdb's copy carries only in-frame clones and drops some. Altogether about 120,000 clones are present, around 93% being singletons, with the ten largest covering less than 7.5%. CDR1 SGHRS and CDR2 YFSETQ come from the germline V gene. The CDR3 consists of 12 residues. The V end lost 4 bases, the J end lost 0 bases, and 4 bases lay between the germline ends. The genes are TRBV5-1 and TRBJ1-1; D not certain. This sample comprised peripheral blood, obtained before pregnancy. This clonotype was sampled from a female donor with multiple sclerosis, enrolled in a pregnancy study. CDR3 protein: CASSPLNTEAFF. The CDR3 DNA sequence: TGCGCCAGCAGCCCATTGAACACTGAAGCTTTCTTT. The full variable domain, in which reference TRBV5-1 and TRBJ1-1 provide the parts outside the CDR3, is KAGVTQTPRYLIKTRGQQVTLSCSPISGHRSVSWYQQTPGQGLQFLFEYFSETQRNKGNFPGRFSGRQFSNSRSEMNVSTLELGDSALYLCASSPLNTEAFFGQGTRLTVV.